These T cell receptor beta chains were read from a single sample in a study of T-cell memory formation after mild COVID-19. Via MiXCR, TCRdb re-called the 5' RACE reads, giving one row per CDR3 protein. The table has hundreds of thousands of distinct CDR3 sequences, over 15% seen once; the top ten hold 8.4%. Sample: PBMCs or a T cell subset sorted from them (not recorded which). These receptor sequences come from an adult woman who had mild COVID-19 (a few samples of this study predate the infection). Cell type and time point are not known. CDR3s include the opening cysteine and the closing phenylalanine or tryptophan. The order of the fields is D gene, clone size, J gene, V gene, CDR3 DNA, CDR3 protein. The D gene is left open where the match is weak. Size tells how often a clone was seen (once, few, many) or the class of an expanded clone, and some rows leave it out.

>TRBD1|many|TRBJ2-7|TRBV20-1
TGCAGTGCCACGACAGGGGCCTACGAGCAGTACTTC
CSATTGAYEQYF
>TRBD1|few|TRBJ1-5|TRBV24-1
TGTGCCACCAGTGATCCGGGACAGGTTCCCAATCAGCCCCAGCATTTT
CATSDPGQVPNQPQHF
>TRBD1|NA|TRBJ2-6|TRBV18
TGTGCCAGCTCACCTCCAGGACAGGTTATCTCTGGGGCCAACGTCCTGACTTTC
CASSPPGQVISGANVLTF
>NA|many|TRBJ2-7|TRBV4-3
TGCGCCAGCAGCCTCTTTGGTGGGGCCTACGAGCAGTACTTC
CASSLFGGAYEQYF
>TRBD1|few|TRBJ2-7|TRBV27
TGTGCCAGCAGTTACCACCATGGGACAGGGGCGCTGGCCGAGCAGTACTTC
CASSYHHGTGALAEQYF
>TRBD1|NA|TRBJ2-7|TRBV6-2/TRBV6-3
TGTGCGGAAGGACAGGGCTACGAGCAGTACTTC
CAEGQGYEQYF
>NA|few|TRBJ1-5|TRBV3-1
TGTGCCAGCAGCCAAGATTTGGGAAATCAGCCCCAGCATTTT
CASSQDLGNQPQHF
>TRBD1|NA|TRBJ1-1|TRBV20-1
TGCAGTGCTAGAGACCACACCCCAGGGGGGAACACTGAAGCTTTCTTT
CSARDHTPGGNTEAFF
>NA|few|TRBJ2-5|TRBV7-7
TGTGCCAGCAGTCCACAGGGGAGGGGGACCCAGTACTTC
CASSPQGRGTQYF
>TRBD2|NA|TRBJ2-1|TRBV27
TGTGCCAGCAGTGCACTAGCGGGAGGGCCGATTAGTGAGCAGTTCTTC
CASSALAGGPISEQFF
>NA|NA|TRBJ2-3|TRBV24-1
TGTGCCACCAGTGATTTGGGTCGGGGGCGCACAGATACGCAGTATTTT
CATSDLGRGRTDTQYF
>TRBD1|few|TRBJ1-5|TRBV20-1
TGCAGTGCTAGAGTCCCTGACAGGGACAATCAGCCCCAGCATTTT
CSARVPDRDNQPQHF
>TRBD1|NA|TRBJ1-5|TRBV6-1
TGTGCCATCGGGGACAGGGAAGGGCCCCAGCATTTT
CAIGDREGPQHF
>NA|NA|TRBJ1-2|TRBV7-3
TGTGCCAGCAGCTTCGGGTCAGGGCCCAACTATGGCTACACCTTC
CASSFGSGPNYGYTF
>NA|NA|TRBJ2-5|TRBV7-3
TGTGCCAGCAGCCCATCAGGTGAAGGGGAGACCCAGTACTTC
CASSPSGEGETQYF
>TRBD1|once|TRBJ2-5|TRBV6-5
TGTGCCAGCAGTTACCCGGGACAGCAAGAGACCCAGTACTTC
CASSYPGQQETQYF
>TRBD2|few|TRBJ2-3|TRBV6-6
TGTGCCAGCAGTCCTTGGACTAGCGGGAGGGAAGATACGCAGTATTTT
CASSPWTSGREDTQYF
>TRBD2|NA|TRBJ2-7|TRBV5-5
TGTGCCAGCAGCTTGGCGGGACTAGCTCTCCACGAGCAGTACTTC
CASSLAGLALHEQYF
>TRBD1|NA|TRBJ1-5|TRBV7-6
TGTGCCAGCAGCCTACGACCCGCGGGACAGGTGAAAGGGAGCAATCAGCCCCAGCATTTT
CASSLRPAGQVKGSNQPQHF
>TRBD1|few|TRBJ1-2|TRBV5-1
TGCGCCAGCAGGGCTTCGACAGGGAGCTATGGCTACACCTTC
CASRASTGSYGYTF
>NA|NA|TRBJ2-5|TRBV12-3/TRBV12-4
TGTGCCAGCAGTTTAGCGAGAAGCCAAGAGACCCAGTACTTC
CASSLARSQETQYF
>NA|few|TRBJ2-7|TRBV3-1
TGTGCCAGCAGCCAAGAGCTTGGAAGCTCCTACGAGCAGTACTTC
CASSQELGSSYEQYF
>NA|NA|TRBJ1-1|TRBV29-1
TGCAGCGCTCAAGGGACACCGAACACTGAAGCTTTCTTT
CSAQGTPNTEAFF
>TRBD2|many|TRBJ2-5|TRBV7-2
TGTGCCAGCAGTCTAGCGGGGCTTGGAGAGACCCAGTACTTC
CASSLAGLGETQYF
>TRBD2|NA|TRBJ2-2|TRBV20-1
TGCAGTGCCCGGCAGCTAGCGGGGAACACCGGGGAGCTGTTTTTT
CSARQLAGNTGELFF
>NA|few|TRBJ2-5|TRBV11-2
TGTGCCAGCAGCCAGGGTATTCGAACGATGGAGACCCAGTACTTC
CASSQGIRTMETQYF
>NA|few|TRBJ1-2|TRBV18
TGTGCCAGCTCACCACCCGGACAACAGGGCCCTAACTATGGCTACACCTTC
CASSPPGQQGPNYGYTF
>NA|few|TRBJ1-2|TRBV12-3/TRBV12-4
TGTGCCAGCAGTTTTGCCGAAATAAACTATGGCTACACCTTC
CASSFAEINYGYTF
>TRBD1|few|TRBJ1-2|TRBV7-9
TGTGCCAGCAGCGCCCGGGACAGAACTCACTATGGCTACACCTTC
CASSARDRTHYGYTF
>TRBD2|NA|TRBJ2-7|TRBV24-1
TGTGCCACCAGTGACCGACTAGCGCCTTACGAGCAGTACTTC
CATSDRLAPYEQYF
>NA|NA|TRBJ2-7|TRBV6-2/TRBV6-3
TGTGCCAGCAGTTATGCCGGGAACTACGAGCAGTACTTC
CASSYAGNYEQYF
>TRBD2|few|TRBJ2-3|TRBV7-2
TGTGCCAGCAGCTTATTGGGCGGGAGCGCAGATACGCAGTATTTT
CASSLLGGSADTQYF
>TRBD2|NA|TRBJ2-1|TRBV12-3/TRBV12-4
TGTGCCAGCAGTTTAAGGGGGAATGGGACTAGCGGGAAGGTTAGCAATGAGCAGTTCTTC
CASSLRGNGTSGKVSNEQFF
>NA|NA|TRBJ2-7|TRBV20-1
TGCAGTGCTAGGAGTCAGCTCCTATCCTACGAGCAGTACTTC
CSARSQLLSYEQYF
>NA|NA|TRBJ2-7|TRBV6-5
TGTGCCAGCAGTTACTCGATAGATTTCGAGCAGTACTTC
CASSYSIDFEQYF
>TRBD2|NA|TRBJ2-1|TRBV24-1
TGTGCCACCAGTGCCCTAGGAGCACTAGCGGGAGAATCCCGGGAGCAGTTCTTC
CATSALGALAGESREQFF
>NA|NA|TRBJ2-1|TRBV7-9
TGTGCCACTACAGACCTATACAATGAGCAGTTCTTC
CATTDLYNEQFF
>NA|few|TRBJ2-6|TRBV7-8
TGTGCCAGCAGCCTCGGACAGCCTGGTGGGGCCAACGTCCTGACTTTC
CASSLGQPGGANVLTF
>NA|few|TRBJ1-3|TRBV5-1
TGCGCCAGCAGCGACAACCCGGGGGGCTCTGGAAACACCATATATTTT
CASSDNPGGSGNTIYF
>NA|few|TRBJ2-1|TRBV12-3/TRBV12-4
TGTGCCAACAGACGGGCGTCGGGTTACAATGAGCAGTTCTTC
CANRRASGYNEQFF
>NA|few|TRBJ1-1|TRBV21-1
TGTGCCAGCAGCACCCGAAAGGACATGAACACTGAAGCTTTCTTT
CASSTRKDMNTEAFF
>TRBD2|few|TRBJ2-1|TRBV7-3
TGTGCCAGCAGCTTGACTAGCGGAAACTACAATGAGCAGTTCTTC
CASSLTSGNYNEQFF
>TRBD1|few|TRBJ2-3|TRBV24-1
TGTGCCACCAGTGAGAATCCGGGACAGAGAACTAGCACAGATACGCAGTATTTT
CATSENPGQRTSTDTQYF
>TRBD2|NA|TRBJ2-7|TRBV29-1
TGCAGCGTTGAAGATCCGGGGGGGAACTACGAGCAGTACTTC
CSVEDPGGNYEQYF
>NA|few|TRBJ2-2|TRBV12-3/TRBV12-4
TGTGCCAGCAGTAACAGGGTATACACCGGGGAGCTGTTTTTT
CASSNRVYTGELFF
>TRBD2|many|TRBJ2-1|TRBV7-8
TGTGCCAGCAGCTTAAGGGAGCGGGACGATAACTACAATGAGCAGTTCTTC
CASSLRERDDNYNEQFF
>NA|NA|TRBJ2-2|TRBV5-1
TGCGCCAGCAGCTTGGACAGCCCGAACACCGGGGAGCTGTTTTTT
CASSLDSPNTGELFF
>NA|few|TRBJ1-2|TRBV3-1
TGTGCCAGCAGCCAAGGATCGGGGATCGGTGGCTACACCTTC
CASSQGSGIGGYTF
>TRBD2|NA|TRBJ2-1|TRBV6-5
TGTGCCAGCAGTTATTCCTCCGAAGCGGGAGCCCACAATGAGCAGTTCTTC
CASSYSSEAGAHNEQFF
>NA|NA|TRBJ1-4|TRBV20-1
TGCAGTGCTATGTCGCCTTATGAAAAACTGTTTTTT
CSAMSPYEKLFF
>NA|few|TRBJ1-1|TRBV7-9
TGTGCCAGCAGCCTAATTGAAGGGGGAGGAAACACTGAAGCTTTCTTT
CASSLIEGGGNTEAFF
>NA|NA|TRBJ2-7|TRBV7-2
TGTGCCAGCAGCTTAGAGAGGGGGTCCTCCTACGAGCAGTACTTC
CASSLERGSSYEQYF
>NA|few|TRBJ1-2|TRBV5-6
TGTGCCAGCAGCTTGGGGACAACCTATGGCTACACCTTC
CASSLGTTYGYTF
>NA|NA|TRBJ2-7|TRBV4-2
TGTGCCAGCAGCCAAGAGTACCAGGGTACCTACGAGCAGTACTTC
CASSQEYQGTYEQYF